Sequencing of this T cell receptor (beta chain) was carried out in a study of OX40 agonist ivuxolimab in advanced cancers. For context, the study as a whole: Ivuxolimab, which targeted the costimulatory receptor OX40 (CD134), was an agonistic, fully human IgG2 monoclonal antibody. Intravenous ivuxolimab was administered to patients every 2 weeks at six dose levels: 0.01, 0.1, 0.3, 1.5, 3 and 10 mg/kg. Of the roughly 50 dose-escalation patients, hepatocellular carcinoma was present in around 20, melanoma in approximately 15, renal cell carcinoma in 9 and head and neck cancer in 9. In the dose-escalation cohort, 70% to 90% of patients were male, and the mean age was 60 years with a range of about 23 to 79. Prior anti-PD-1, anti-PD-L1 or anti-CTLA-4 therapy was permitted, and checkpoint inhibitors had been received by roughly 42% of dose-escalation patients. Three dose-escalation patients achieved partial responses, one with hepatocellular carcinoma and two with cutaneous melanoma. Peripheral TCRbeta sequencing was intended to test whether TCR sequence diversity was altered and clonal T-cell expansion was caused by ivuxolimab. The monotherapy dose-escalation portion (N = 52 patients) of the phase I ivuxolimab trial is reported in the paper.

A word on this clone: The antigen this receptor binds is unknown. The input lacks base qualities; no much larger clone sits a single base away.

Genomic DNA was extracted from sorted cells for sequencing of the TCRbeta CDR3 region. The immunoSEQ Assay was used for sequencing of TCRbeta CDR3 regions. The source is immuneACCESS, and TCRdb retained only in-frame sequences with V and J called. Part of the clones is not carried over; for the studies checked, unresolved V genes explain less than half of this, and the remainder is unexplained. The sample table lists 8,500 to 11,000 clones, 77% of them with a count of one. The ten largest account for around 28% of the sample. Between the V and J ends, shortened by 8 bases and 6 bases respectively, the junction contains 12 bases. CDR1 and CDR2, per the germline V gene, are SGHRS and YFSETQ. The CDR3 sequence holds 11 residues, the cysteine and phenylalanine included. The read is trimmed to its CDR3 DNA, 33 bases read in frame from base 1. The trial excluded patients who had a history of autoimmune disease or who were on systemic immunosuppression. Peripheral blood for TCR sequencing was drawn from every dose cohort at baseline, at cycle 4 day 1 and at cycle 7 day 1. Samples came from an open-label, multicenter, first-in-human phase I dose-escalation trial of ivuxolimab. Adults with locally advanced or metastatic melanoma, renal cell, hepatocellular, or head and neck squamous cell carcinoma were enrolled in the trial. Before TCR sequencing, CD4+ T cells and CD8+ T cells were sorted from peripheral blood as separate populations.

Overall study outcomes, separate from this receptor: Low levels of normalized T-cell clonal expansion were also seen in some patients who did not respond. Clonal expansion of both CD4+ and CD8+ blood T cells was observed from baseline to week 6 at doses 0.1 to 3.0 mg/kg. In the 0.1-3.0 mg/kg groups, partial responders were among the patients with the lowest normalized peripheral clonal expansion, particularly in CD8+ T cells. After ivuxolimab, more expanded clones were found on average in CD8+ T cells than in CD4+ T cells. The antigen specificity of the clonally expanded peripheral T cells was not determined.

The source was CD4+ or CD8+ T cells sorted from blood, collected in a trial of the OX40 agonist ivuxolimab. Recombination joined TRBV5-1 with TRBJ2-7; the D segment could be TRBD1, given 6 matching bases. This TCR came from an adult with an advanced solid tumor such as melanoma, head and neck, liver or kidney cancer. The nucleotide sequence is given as TGCGCCAGTAGGACAGTCGGCGAGCAGTACTTC. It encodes CASRTVGEQYF.